The next 13 T cell receptor beta chains were all read from a single sample in a study of T-cell reconstitution after alpha-beta-depleted transplantation in children. Unique molecular identifiers tagged the TCRbeta library. TCRdb used MiXCR to reprocess the PCR reads, holding one entry per CDR3 protein. The sample holds around 380,000 distinct CDR3 sequences; 11% are singletons and the top ten take roughly 6%. The sample here was PBMCs from the stem cell graft donor, taken from the stem cell graft. These receptors were collected from a human donor who donated a stem cell graft to a child with acute myeloid leukemia.

This chain links TRBV5-4 with TRBJ2-6; the match to TRBD1 covers 10 bases. The CDR3 is 21 amino acids. J was trimmed by 4 bases and V by 0 bases; bases with no gene match: 16. Germline CDR1 SGHNT, CDR2 YYREEE (reference sequence). CDR3 nucleotide sequence: TGTGCCAGCAGCTTGGCGCCTAAGTCGGGACAGGGGTTGGGGGGGGCCAACGTCCTGACTTTC. Protein sequence: CASSLAPKSGQGLGGANVLTF. Complete variable domain (other parts from reference TRBV5-4 and TRBJ2-6): ETGVTQSPTHLIKTRGQQVTLRCSSQSGHNTVSWYQQALGQGPQFIFQYYREEENGRGNFPPRFSGLQFPNYSSELNVNALELDDSALYLCASSLAPKSGQGLGGANVLTFGAGSRLTVL.

The chain is built from TRBV9 and TRBJ2-1; D is ambiguous. Germline V gives CDR1 SGDLS, CDR2 YYNGEE. Trimming stripped 0 bases from V and 5 bases from J, with 9 bases between. The CDR3 sequence is 14 residues long. CDR3 sequence (DNA): TGTGCCAGCAGCGTAGCTACCCCAAACAATGAGCAGTTCTTC. It yields the protein CASSVATPNNEQFF.

This chain joins TRBV6-2 or TRBV6-3 and TRBJ1-3; no clear D gene. V was shortened by 4 bases and J by 4 bases, with 5 bases between the two germline ends. CDR3 size: 12 residues. The germline gives CDR1 MNHEY, CDR2 SVGEGT. CDR3 in amino acids: CASSSGGNTIYF. CDR3 bases: TGTGCCAGCAGTTCGGGCGGAAACACCATATATTTT.

The V gene is TRBV29-1, the J gene TRBJ2-2; no reliable D call. This CDR3 has 11 amino acids. The ends were cut back, 3 bases at V and 9 bases at J, with 8 bases in the middle. CDR1 is SQVTM, CDR2 ANQGSEA, per germline. The DNA for the CDR3 is TGCAGCGTTGAGCAATACCGGGAGCTGTTTTTT. It codes for CSVEQYRELFF.

The chain couples TRBV6-1 to TRBJ1-5; 12 bases align to TRBD1. The trim removed 5 bases at V and 5 bases at J, leaving 4 bases unmatched. In germline, CDR1 is MNHNS, CDR2 SASEGT. The CDR3 is made up of 15 amino acids. CDR3 sequence reads: CASSRGTGGDQPQHF. The CDR3 DNA follows: TGTGCCAGCAGTAGAGGGACAGGGGGCGATCAGCCCCAGCATTTT.

This clonotype appeared a few times. This chain joins TRBV20-1 and TRBJ2-1; 7 bases align to TRBD2. This CDR3 is built from 15 residues. The germline V gene has CDR1 DFQATT and CDR2 SNEGSKA (reference sequence). Trimming cost V 6 bases and J 3 bases; bases outside gene matches: 11. CDR3 coding DNA: TGCAGTGCGCACCCGTCGGGACTACTCTACAATGAGCAGTTCTTC. This translates into CSAHPSGLLYNEQFF.

The V gene is TRBV7-6, the J gene TRBJ1-2; 9 positions match TRBD1. J lost 4 bases, V lost 5 bases, and 11 bases had no gene match. Germline V CDR1 and CDR2: SGHVS, FNYEAQ. This CDR3 is 16 amino acids long. CDR3 amino acids: CASSPRDRAFSYGYTF. CDR3 DNA: TGTGCCAGCAGCCCCCGGGACAGGGCTTTTAGCTATGGCTACACCTTC.

CDR3 loop: CASSAQGDDTEAFF. The CDR3 coding sequence is TGTGCCAGCAGCGCGCAGGGAGATGACACTGAAGCTTTCTTT. The J gene is TRBJ1-1, the V gene TRBV7-3; D perhaps matches TRBD1 (5 bases). The CDR3 totals 14 residues. Germline V lookup: CDR1 SGHTA, CDR2 FQGTGA. Trimming cost V 5 bases and J 3 bases, with 13 bases left between them.

In regard to this clonotype: A single base separates this from a much larger clone, so it may be a read error. This rearrangement joins TRBV6-1 to TRBJ1-3; D perhaps matches TRBD1 (6 bases). CDR3 length: 14 amino acids. Per the germline V gene, CDR1 is MNHNS and CDR2 is SASEGT. The CDR3 spells CVSDRSLGGNTIYF. CDR3 nucleotide sequence: TGTGTCAGCGACAGGAGCCTCGGCGGAAACACCATATATTTT.

This clonotype turned up a few times. The gene calls are TRBV20-1 and TRBJ2-5; 7 nucleotides align to TRBD2. V lost 5 bases and J lost 5; bases outside the gene matches: 14. CDR1 DFQATT and CDR2 SNEGSKA come from the germline V gene (reference sequence). The CDR3 length is 15 residues. The CDR3 sequence is CSALADGGTGETQYF. CDR3 DNA sequence: TGCAGTGCTCTAGCTGACGGGGGGACGGGGGAGACCCAGTACTTC.

The chain uses TRBV29-1 and TRBJ2-5, with 7 bases that match TRBD1. Germline CDR1 SQVTM, CDR2 ANQGSEA. Trimming took 6 bases from V and 5 from J; bases not matched to a gene: 9. CDR3 size: 13 residues. The CDR3 DNA sequence: TGCAGCGTCCGACAGGGCGGCGAGGAGACCCAGTACTTC. Translating it yields CSVRQGGEETQYF.

The sample holds a few counts of this clonotype. The J gene is TRBJ2-7, the V gene TRBV9; 7 nucleotides agree with TRBD2. This CDR3 comprises 18 residues. J was trimmed by 7 bases and V by 0 bases; bases with no gene match: 19. Germline-derived CDR1 and CDR2 are SGDLS and YYNGEE. The CDR3 spells CASSVEGDTGEGPGEQYF. DNA of the CDR3: TGTGCCAGCAGCGTAGAAGGTGATACGGGGGAGGGCCCGGGGGAGCAGTACTTC.

V usage is TRBV6-2 or TRBV6-3 and J usage is TRBJ1-5; 9 bases align to TRBD1. This CDR3 has 16 amino acids. Germline V gene sequence: CDR1 MNHEY, CDR2 SVGEGT. J was trimmed by 7 bases and V by 5 bases; bases with no gene match: 12. The CDR3 spells CASSKLKDRGWQPQHF. DNA for the CDR3: TGTGCCAGCAGTAAGTTGAAGGACAGGGGTTGGCAGCCCCAGCATTTT.